The 8 T cell receptor beta chains reported below all come from one sample, sequenced in a study of T cell responses to AZD1222 COVID-19 vaccine. Assay: immunoSEQ multiplex PCR; the TCRdb copy retains only in-frame clones and omits some. In the table there are more than 100,000 clones, roughly 90% of which are singletons. Source: peripheral blood, taken on day 0 of AZD1222 vaccination. These receptors were taken from an adult in good health.

The rearrangement uses TRBV13 and TRBJ2-1, with D maybe TRBD2 (5 bases). With 3 bases removed from V and 0 bases from J, the gap between germline ends came to 9 bases. The CDR3 totals 15 residues. Looked up from germline, CDR1 is PRHDT and CDR2 is FYEKMQ (reference sequence). In DNA, the CDR3 is TGTGCCAGCAGCTTTTTTACTAGCTCCTACAATGAGCAGTTCTTC. As protein: CASSFFTSSYNEQFF.

This chain connects TRBV4-3 to TRBJ2-3, with TRBD2 matching over 8 bases. Germline lookup yields CDR1 LGHNA and CDR2 YSLEER. CDR3 size: 18 residues. The ends lost 4 bases at V and 2 bases at J; junction bases unmatched: 14. The CDR3 DNA sequence: TGCGCCAGCAGCCTCCGCCTGGGGGTACTAGCGGACACAGATACGCAGTATTTT. This gives the protein CASSLRLGVLADTDTQYF.

The chain couples TRBV18 to TRBJ2-1; 8 bases are shared with TRBD2. Germline trimming cut 6 bases from V and 6 bases from J; bases unmatched to any gene: 7. The CDR3 spans 14 residues. The germline gives CDR1 KGHSH, CDR2 LQKENI. CDR3 region: CASSLGLVGNEQFF. Here the CDR3 DNA reads TGTGCCAGCTCGTTGGGACTAGTAGGCAATGAGCAGTTCTTC.

This clone was counted only a few times. This chain uses TRBV5-8 with TRBJ2-7; D is ambiguous. This CDR3 comprises 11 residues. Germline CDR1 SGHTS, CDR2 YDEGEE. Deletions cut 5 bases from V and 3 bases from J, with 6 bases between. Here the CDR3 DNA reads TGTGCCAGCAGGGGATTCTACGAGCAGTACTTC. The encoded protein is CASRGFYEQYF.

V gene TRBV28 combines with J gene TRBJ1-2, with 9 bases aligning to TRBD1. This CDR3 is 16 amino acids long. CDR1 is MDHEN, CDR2 SYDVKM, per germline. With V trimmed by 4 bases and J by 4 bases, 10 bases remained unmatched. The CDR3 loop is CASSYRGQGTIYGYTF. CDR3 bases: TGTGCCAGCAGTTACCGGGGACAGGGCACGATCTATGGCTACACCTTC.

The chain uses TRBV3-1 (or the pseudogene TRBV3-2) and TRBJ2-5; no clear D gene. The CDR3 contains 15 residues. Germline assignment: CDR1 LGHDT and CDR2 YNNKEL (reference sequence). The ends were cut back, 3 bases at V and 4 bases at J, with 15 bases in the middle. This CDR3 reads CASSHGGAFRETQYF. For the CDR3, the DNA is TGTGCCAGCAGCCACGGCGGCGCGTTCAGAGAGACCCAGTACTTC.

The V and J genes are TRBV11-2 and TRBJ2-1; 12 bases align to TRBD2. Germline CDR1 and CDR2: SGHAT and FQNNGV. There are 14 residues in the CDR3. J gave up 12 bases and V 7 bases, and 10 bases lay outside the gene matches. The CDR3 loop is CASISLAGGPRQFF. The CDR3 bases are TGTGCCAGCATCAGTCTAGCGGGAGGGCCTCGGCAGTTCTTC.

The count of this clone is one. This rearrangement joins TRBV29-1 to TRBJ2-7; possibly TRBD2 for D (6 bases). The V gene's germline CDR1 is SQVTM and CDR2 ANQGSEA. This CDR3 is built from 13 residues. Trimming shortened V by 5 bases and J by 1 base, and 12 bases separated the two germline ends. CDR3 in DNA: TGCAGCGTTAAAGGAGGGGAATCCTACGAGCAGTACTTC. Translating it yields CSVKGGESYEQYF.